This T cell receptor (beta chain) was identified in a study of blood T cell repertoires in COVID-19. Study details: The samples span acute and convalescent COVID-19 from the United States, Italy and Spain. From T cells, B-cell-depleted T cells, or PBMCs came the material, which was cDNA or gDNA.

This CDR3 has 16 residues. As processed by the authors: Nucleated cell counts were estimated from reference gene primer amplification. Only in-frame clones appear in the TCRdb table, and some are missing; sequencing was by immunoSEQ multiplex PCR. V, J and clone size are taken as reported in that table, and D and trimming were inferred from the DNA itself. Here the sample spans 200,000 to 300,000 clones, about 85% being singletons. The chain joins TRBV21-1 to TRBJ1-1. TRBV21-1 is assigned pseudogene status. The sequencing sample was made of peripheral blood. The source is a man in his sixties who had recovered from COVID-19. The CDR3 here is CASRHLRNRVSDEAFF. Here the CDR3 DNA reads TGTGCCAGCAGGCACCTAAGGAACCGGGTGTCGGATGAAGCTTTCTTT.